This TCR beta chain was observed in a study of blood T cell repertoires in COVID-19. Original data processing: Scientists estimated how many nucleated cells there were by amplifying reference gene primers. Assay used: immunoSEQ multiplex PCR; TCRdb lists only in-frame clones, some missing. For V, J and clone size, that table is used; D and trimming come from the DNA. The sample lists 70,000 to 75,000 clones, 88% seen once, with approximately 4.6% in the top ten. This clone was recorded once. V lost 5 bases, J lost 6 bases, and 19 bases lay in between. Germline V lookup: CDR1 PRHDT, CDR2 FYEKMQ (reference sequence). The CDR3 is made up of 15 amino acids.

This receptor was taken from a human donor in a cohort sampled during active COVID-19. The sequenced sample was peripheral blood. V gene TRBV13 combines with J gene TRBJ1-1, with a tentative D call TRBD1 (6 bases). The CDR3 DNA reads TGTGCCAGCAGCAAGACTCAGGGGCGCGACGCTGAAGCTTTCTTT. This codes for CASSKTQGRDAEAFF.